This T cell receptor beta chain was documented in a study of graft-versus-host responses after intestinal transplantation. Points on this clone: The target antigen is unknown.

Unmatched junction bases numbered 12, after V lost 8 bases and J lost 2 bases. The CDR3 is 17 residues long. Germline lookup yields CDR1 LNHDA and CDR2 SQIVND (reference sequence). The assay was immunoSEQ multiplex PCR, and TCRdb's table has in-frame clones only and misses some. This table holds tens of thousands of clones, about 93% found once. Sequences were derived from unstimulated CD8+ T cells sorted from spleen or lymph node cells, sampled before intestinal transplant. This chain links TRBV19 with TRBJ1-4, with 9 positions matching TRBD1. This sequence was found in a human donor who received an intestinal transplant. In nucleotides, the CDR3 is TGTGCCAGTCACAAAAAACAGGGGGCCCGGACTAATGAAAAACTGTTTTTT. It specifies CASHKKQGARTNEKLFF.